The clone carrying this TCR beta chain was seen ten or more times. The length of the CDR3 is 12 residues. Trimming stripped 4 bases from V and 8 bases from J, with 10 bases between. Germline CDR1 reads SGHRS; CDR2 reads YFSETQ. The data derive from a study of T cells in Graves' hyperthyroidism and ophthalmopathy. RNA transcripts yielded amplified TCR beta CDR3 regions. The primer set for the first-round RT-PCR of the TCR CDR3 was HTBI. A single record per CDR3 protein comes from TCRdb applying MiXCR to the multiplex PCR reads. The table shows over 300,000 distinct CDR3 sequences, with about 15% occurring only once.

The gene calls are TRBV5-1 and TRBJ2-1; D perhaps matches TRBD2 (5 bases). Input material: blood. This TCR came from a woman aged 55-69 years with Graves' hyperthyroidism. The DNA for the CDR3 is TGCGCCAGCAGCCCCGGACTCGATGAGCAGTTCTTC. It translates to CASSPGLDEQFF. Complete variable domain (other parts from reference TRBV5-1 and TRBJ2-1): KAGVTQTPRYLIKTRGQQVTLSCSPISGHRSVSWYQQTPGQGLQFLFEYFSETQRNKGNFPGRFSGRQFSNSRSEMNVSTLELGDSALYLCASSPGLDEQFFGPGTRLTVL.